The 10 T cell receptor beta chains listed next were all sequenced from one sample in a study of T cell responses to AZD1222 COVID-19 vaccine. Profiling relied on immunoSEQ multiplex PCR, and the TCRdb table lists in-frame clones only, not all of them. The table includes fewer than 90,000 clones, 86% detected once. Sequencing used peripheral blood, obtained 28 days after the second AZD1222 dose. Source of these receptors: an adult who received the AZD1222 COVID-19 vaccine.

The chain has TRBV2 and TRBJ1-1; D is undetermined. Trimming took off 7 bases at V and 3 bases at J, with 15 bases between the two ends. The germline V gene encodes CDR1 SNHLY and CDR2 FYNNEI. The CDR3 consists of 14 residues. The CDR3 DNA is TGTGCCAGCACCGTTAGGTTATGGGACACTGAAGCTTTCTTT. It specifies CASTVRLWDTEAFF. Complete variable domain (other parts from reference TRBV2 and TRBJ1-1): EPEVTQTPSHQVTQMGQEVILRCVPISNHLYFYWYRQILGQKVEFLVSFYNNEISEKSEIFDDQFSVERPDGSNFTLKIRSTKLEDSAMYFCASTVRLWDTEAFFGQGTRLTVV.

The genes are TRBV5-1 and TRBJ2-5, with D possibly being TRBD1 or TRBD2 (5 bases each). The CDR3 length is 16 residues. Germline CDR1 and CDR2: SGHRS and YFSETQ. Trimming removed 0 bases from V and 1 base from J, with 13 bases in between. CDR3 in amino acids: CASSLVGGIGQETQYF. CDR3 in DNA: TGCGCCAGCAGCTTGGTTGGGGGAATCGGCCAAGAGACCCAGTACTTC.

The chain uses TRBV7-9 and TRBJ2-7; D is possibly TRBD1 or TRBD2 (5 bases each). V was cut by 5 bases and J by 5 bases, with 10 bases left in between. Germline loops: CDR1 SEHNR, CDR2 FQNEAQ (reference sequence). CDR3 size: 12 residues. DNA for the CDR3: TGTGCCAGCAGCCGAGAGGGGAACGAGCAGTACTTC. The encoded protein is CASSREGNEQYF.

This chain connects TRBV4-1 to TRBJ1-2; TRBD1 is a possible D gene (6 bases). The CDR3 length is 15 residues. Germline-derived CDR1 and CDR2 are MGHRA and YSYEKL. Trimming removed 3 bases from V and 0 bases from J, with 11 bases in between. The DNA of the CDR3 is TGCGCCAGCAGCCACCCACAGGGAGCTAACTATGGCTACACCTTC. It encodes CASSHPQGANYGYTF.

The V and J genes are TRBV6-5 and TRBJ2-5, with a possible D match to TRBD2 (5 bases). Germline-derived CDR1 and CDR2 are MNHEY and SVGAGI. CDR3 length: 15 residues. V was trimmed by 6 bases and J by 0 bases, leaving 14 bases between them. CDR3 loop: CASSPLLEDQETQYF. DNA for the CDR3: TGTGCCAGCAGCCCCCTCTTGGAGGACCAAGAGACCCAGTACTTC.

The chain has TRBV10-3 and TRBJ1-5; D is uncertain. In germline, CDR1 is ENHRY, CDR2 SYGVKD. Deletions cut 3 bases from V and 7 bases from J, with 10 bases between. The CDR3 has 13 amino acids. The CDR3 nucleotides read TGTGCCATCAGTGAATCATTCGCCCAGCCCCAGCATTTT. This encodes CAISESFAQPQHF.

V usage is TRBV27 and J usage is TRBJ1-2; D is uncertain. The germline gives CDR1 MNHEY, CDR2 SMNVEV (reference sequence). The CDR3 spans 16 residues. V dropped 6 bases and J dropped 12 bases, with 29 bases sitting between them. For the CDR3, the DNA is TGTGCCAGCAGCAGCCGGACCGGCCTTCCATTCCTCCCCCACACCTTC. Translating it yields CASSSRTGLPFLPHTF.

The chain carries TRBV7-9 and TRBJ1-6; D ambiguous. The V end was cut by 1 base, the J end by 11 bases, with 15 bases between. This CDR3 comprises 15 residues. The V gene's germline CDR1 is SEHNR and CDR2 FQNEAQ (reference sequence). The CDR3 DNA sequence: TGTGCCAGCAGCTTAGAGTTGGTCACCCGAGCACCCCTCCACTTT. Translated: CASSLELVTRAPLHF.

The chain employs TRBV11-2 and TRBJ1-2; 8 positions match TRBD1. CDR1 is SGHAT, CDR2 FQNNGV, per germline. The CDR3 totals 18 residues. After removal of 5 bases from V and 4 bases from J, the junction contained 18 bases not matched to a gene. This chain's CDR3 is CASSKGLTGAMAFYGYTF. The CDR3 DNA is TGTGCCAGCAGCAAGGGGCTGACAGGGGCCATGGCCTTCTATGGCTACACCTTC. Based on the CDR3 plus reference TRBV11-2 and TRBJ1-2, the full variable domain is EAGVAQSPRYKIIEKRQSVAFWCNPISGHATLYWYQQILGQGPKLLIQFQNNGVVDDSQLPKDRFSAERLKGVDSTLKIQPAKLEDSAVYLCASSKGLTGAMAFYGYTFGSGTRLTVV.

The CDR3 bases are TGTGCCAGCGCCTCGGATTTACTTAATCAGCCCCAGCATTTT. Translation: CASASDLLNQPQHF. This rearrangement joins TRBV28 to TRBJ1-5; D gene unclear. V was trimmed by 8 bases and J by 4 bases, leaving 15 bases between them. This CDR3 spans 14 amino acids. Germline V gene lookup returns CDR1 MDHEN and CDR2 SYDVKM.